This TCR beta chain was recovered during a study of post-analysis software for immune sequencing data. Whole-study context: Several disease courses (relapsing-remitting, secondary progressive and progressive-relapsing) of multiple sclerosis were included.

Whole-study results and caveats: Five TRBV segments, including TRBV5-6, TRBV5-1 and TRBV20-1, were more frequent in patients than controls. Those with multiple sclerosis, the patient group, showed significantly lower normalized Chao1 diversity than controls.

Only a few counts were recorded for this clonotype. What it binds is unknown. TCR beta cDNA libraries had unique molecular identifiers. Around 460,000 cDNA molecules came from about 1 to 10 million T cells. MiXCR was run by TCRdb on the PCR reads, yielding one entry per CDR3 protein. The sample has over 700,000 distinct CDR3 sequences, 30% seen once; the top ten hold 0.55% to 0.65%. Trimming stripped 3 bases from V and 9 bases from J, with 6 bases between. Germline lookup yields CDR1 SGHTA and CDR2 FQGNSA. The length of the CDR3 is 11 residues. The sample was blood. V and J are TRBV7-2 and TRBJ2-1, with D uncertain. The TCR sequence derives from a girl between 10 and 17 years old with multiple sclerosis. DNA for the CDR3: TGTGCCAGCAGCTTTTTGAGTGAGCAGTTCTTC. It is translated as CASSFLSEQFF.